This T cell receptor beta chain was captured in a study of shared clonotypes between healthy human individuals. Broader study findings: Larger estimated richness was generally recorded for naive subsets relative to memory subsets.

Concerning this clone: Its specificity is not known.

CD45RO-negative, CCR7-positively selected cells formed the naive CD8 fraction, excluding terminally differentiated effector memory CD45RA+ cells. Germline CDR1 SQVTM, CDR2 ANQGSEA. The CDR3 spans 12 residues. V shed 5 bases and J 7 bases; nucleotides not matched to a gene: 3. Investigators spread the genomic DNA of each subset evenly over several immunoSEQ plates. Profiled with immunoSEQ multiplex PCR; TCRdb holds only in-frame clones, not every one. Of about 2.1 million clones listed, about 92% are singletons. Specimen: naive CD8+ T cells from PBMCs. The receptor's source is a man between 18 and 35 years old in good health. Some clones in this sample may be carry-over from other donors' samples. The rearrangement joins TRBV29-1 to TRBJ2-2, with 8 bases matching TRBD2. The CDR3 nucleotides read TGCAGCGTTCGGGAGGGTTACGGGGAGCTGTTTTTT. It encodes CSVREGYGELFF.